This T cell receptor beta chain is from a study of blood T cell repertoires in COVID-19. Study overall: Samples taken during acute and convalescent COVID-19 were collected in the United States, Italy and Spain. T cells, B-cell-depleted T cells, or PBMCs provided the cDNA or gDNA that served as material.

How the authors handled the data: Researchers report that nucleated cell counts were estimated from reference gene primer amplification. Generated by immunoSEQ multiplex PCR, the TCRdb table keeps only in-frame clones and is missing some. For V, J and clone size, that table is used; D and trimming come from the DNA. The sample holds 91,000 or so clones, roughly four fifths seen once. This TCR derives from a man aged 50-60 years with active or convalescent COVID-19. Sample: peripheral blood.

The CDR3 DNA is TGCAGCGTTGAAGATGATGCAGCGTCTAATGAAAAACTGTTTTTT. It yields the protein CSVEDDAASNEKLFF. This chain links TRBV29-1 with TRBJ1-4; D gene unclear. CDR1 is SQVTM, CDR2 ANQGSEA, per germline. Trimming removed 0 bases from V and 3 bases from J, with 11 bases in between. The CDR3 has 15 residues. The variable domain in full, with the rest retrieved from reference TRBV29-1 and TRBJ1-4, is SAVISQKPSRDICQRGTSLTIQCQVDSQVTMMFWYRQQPGQSLTLIATANQGSEATYESGFVIDKFPISRPNLTFSTLTVSNMSPEDSSIYLCSVEDDAASNEKLFFGSGTQLSVL.